These 30 T cell receptor beta chains were all obtained from the same sample, sequenced in a study of CD8+CD57+ T cells in acquired aplastic anemia. TCR beta VDJ and CDR3 profiles were obtained from a genomic DNA template. Using its own MiXCR run on the reads, TCRdb lists one record per CDR3 protein. The profile shows 200,000 to 250,000 distinct CDR3 sequences, 30% to 40% of them singletons. Sequenced material: sorted CD4+, CD8+, or CD8+CD57+ T cells (not recorded which) from PBMCs. These receptors were collected from a human donor in good health, serving as a control.

This rearrangement joins TRBV7-2 to TRBJ1-1; no firm D call. V shed 5 bases and J shed 6 bases, with 13 bases lying between them. The CDR3 is 13 amino acids. Germline CDR1 and CDR2: SGHTA and FQGNSA. In DNA, the CDR3 is TGTGCCAGCAGCCGGGCGGCGGGATCTGAAGCTTTCTTT. Translation: CASSRAAGSEAFF.

This clonotype was observed a few times. The chain recombines TRBV19 with TRBJ2-6; D unclear. The CDR3 contains 12 residues. Per germline, CDR1 LNHDA and CDR2 SQIVND (reference sequence). V was trimmed by 6 bases and J by 4 bases, leaving 4 bases between them. The CDR3 here is CASRTGANVLTF. CDR3 nucleotides: TGTGCCAGTAGGACAGGGGCCAACGTCCTGACTTTC.

This clonotype was seen a few times. The chain couples TRBV10-3 to TRBJ2-3, with a possible D match to TRBD1 (6 bases). This CDR3 contains 12 residues. The V gene lost 10 bases and the J gene lost 2 bases, with 10 bases spanning the gap. CDR1 is ENHRY and CDR2 is SYGVKD in the germline V gene. The DNA for the CDR3 is TGTGCCACAGGGGTGCACACAGATACGCAGTATTTT. As protein: CATGVHTDTQYF.

This clonotype was observed a few times. A much larger clone is a single base away; this may be a read error. V usage is TRBV7-9 and J usage is TRBJ1-2; D gene unclear. The CDR3 runs 13 residues. Trimming cost V 1 base and J 8 bases, with 11 bases left between them. CDR1 and CDR2 (germline): SEHNR, FQNEAQ (reference sequence). In nucleotides, the CDR3 is TGTGCCAGCAGCTTAGTCGTTGGCGGGGGCTACACCTTC. Protein: CASSLVVGGGYTF.

This clonotype has just a few counts. The rearrangement uses TRBV4-2 and TRBJ2-3; TRBD2 matches 10 bases. Germline CDR1 and CDR2: LGHNA and YNFKEQ. V shed 5 bases and J 1 base; nucleotides not matched to a gene: 9. The CDR3 consists of 17 residues. As DNA, the CDR3 is TGTGCCAGCAGCATACCTAGCGGGGGTACCGGCACAGATACGCAGTATTTT. This sequence encodes CASSIPSGGTGTDTQYF.

This clonotype was counted a few times. V gene TRBV27 combines with J gene TRBJ1-2; TRBD1 matches 8 bases. Trimming took 8 bases from V and 4 from J; bases not matched to a gene: 9. The germline V gene encodes CDR1 MNHEY and CDR2 SMNVEV (reference sequence). The CDR3 length is 14 residues. CDR3 residues: CASGLSGGAYGYTF. For the CDR3, the DNA is TGTGCCAGCGGTCTATCAGGGGGCGCCTATGGCTACACCTTC.

There are many counts of this clonotype. The chain is built from TRBV19 and TRBJ1-3, with D hard to call. There are 14 residues in the CDR3. Germline V gene data show CDR1 as LNHDA and CDR2 as SQIVND (reference sequence). Trimming stripped 3 bases from V and 0 bases from J, with 6 bases between. The CDR3 is CASSMSSSGNTIYF. The DNA for the CDR3 is TGTGCCAGTAGTATGTCCAGCTCTGGAAACACCATATATTTT.

This clonotype has a single count. This rearrangement joins TRBV27 to TRBJ1-1; 7 nucleotides agree with TRBD1. This CDR3 has 15 amino acids. The germline V gene encodes CDR1 MNHEY and CDR2 SMNVEV (reference sequence). Trimming cost V 6 bases and J 4 bases; bases outside gene matches: 11. The CDR3 bases are TGTGCCAGCAGCTTAGCAGGGGGTTTGAGCACTGAAGCTTTCTTT. As protein: CASSLAGGLSTEAFF.

The chain combines TRBV20-1 with TRBJ1-5; TRBD1 aligns across 8 bases. The germline gives CDR1 DFQATT, CDR2 SNEGSKA (reference sequence). V lost 0 bases to trimming and J lost 9 bases; unmatched junction nucleotides: 13. This CDR3 has 16 amino acids. This CDR3 reads CSARDLRDRRIPPQHF. Here the CDR3 DNA reads TGCAGTGCTAGAGATCTCCGGGACAGGAGGATTCCGCCCCAGCATTTT.

This clonotype was seen ten or more times. The V call is TRBV19, the J call TRBJ1-3; TRBD1 matches at 11 bases. V lost 3 bases to trimming and J lost 10 bases; unmatched junction nucleotides: 5. Germline V lookup: CDR1 LNHDA, CDR2 SQIVND (reference sequence). The CDR3 has 14 residues. The CDR3 protein is CASSIGDRGKTIYF. Written as DNA, the CDR3 is TGTGCCAGTAGTATTGGGGACAGGGGGAAAACCATATATTTT.

The J gene is TRBJ2-1, the V gene TRBV2; D is possibly TRBD1 or TRBD2 (5 bases each). Germline assignment: CDR1 SNHLY and CDR2 FYNNEI. V lost 5 bases and J 0 bases, leaving 26 bases between the germline ends. The CDR3 sequence is 20 residues long. CDR3 in DNA: TGTGCCAGCAGTAAACCTCGGGGCAGTGGAGGAAGAAACTCCTACAATGAGCAGTTCTTC. Translation: CASSKPRGSGGRNSYNEQFF.

This clonotype was counted only a few times. A read error may explain this, as a much larger clone is one base away. The chain has TRBV20-1 and TRBJ2-1, with a tentative D call TRBD2 (5 bases). Germline CDR1 DFQATT, CDR2 SNEGSKA (reference sequence). The CDR3 runs to 10 residues. Between the trimmed V and J ends, which lost 5 bases and 8 bases, there was a span of 7 bases. This CDR3 is CSARDDEQFF. In DNA form, the CDR3 reads TGCAGTGCTCGGGATGATGAGCAGTTCTTC.

With respect to this clonotype: One end of the junction fails to match germline, which may point to a read error. The chain links TRBV15 to TRBJ2-1, with D hard to call. This CDR3 is built from 14 residues. Germline V gives CDR1 LNHNV, CDR2 YYDKDF (reference sequence). The CDR3 coding sequence is TGTGCCACCAGCAGAGAAAAGAGAGTGAATGAGCAGTCCTTC. Amino acids: CATSREKRVNEQSF.

V gene TRBV4-2 combines with J gene TRBJ1-2, with a possible D match to TRBD1 (5 bases). Germline CDR1 and CDR2: LGHNA and YNFKEQ. V gave up 0 bases and J gave up 8 bases, with 10 bases separating them. The CDR3 extends over 13 amino acids. CDR3 sequence reads: CASSQEGGKGYTF. The CDR3 DNA reads as TGTGCCAGCAGCCAAGAGGGGGGGAAAGGCTACACCTTC.

This chain connects TRBV19 to TRBJ2-1, with 10 bases that match TRBD2. The length of the CDR3 is 12 residues. After removal of 10 bases from V and 5 bases from J, the junction contained 2 bases not matched to a gene. Germline CDR1 and CDR2: LNHDA and SQIVND (reference sequence). As DNA, the CDR3 is TGTGCCACTAGCGGGAGAGACAATGAGCAGTTCTTC. Translated, it gives CATSGRDNEQFF.

J is TRBJ1-2 and V is TRBV2; D is undetermined. Germline V CDR1 and CDR2: SNHLY, FYNNEI. V was cut by 6 bases and J by 11 bases, with 10 bases left in between. The CDR3 sequence is 10 residues long. CDR3: CASSHEGYTF. The CDR3 DNA reads as TGTGCCAGCAGCCATGAGGGATACACCTTC.

This clonotype was seen only a few times. The rearrangement joins TRBV25-1 to TRBJ2-3; D may be TRBD1 (6 bases). This CDR3 spans 13 amino acids. The V end lost 4 bases, the J end lost 1 base, and 6 bases lay between the germline ends. Germline CDR1 reads MGHDK; CDR2 reads SYGVNS. CDR3: CASSGTGTDTQYF. CDR3 coding DNA: TGTGCCAGCAGTGGGACAGGCACAGATACGCAGTATTTT.

Only one count was recorded for this clonotype. Germline and junction disagree at one end, which may indicate a read error. The chain has TRBV10-3 and TRBJ2-7; D is unclear. This CDR3 has 12 residues. Germline V gene sequence: CDR1 ENHRY, CDR2 SYGVKD. CDR3 in amino acids: CASSLYGHEQYF. For the CDR3, the DNA is TGTGCCAGCAGTTTATACGGCCACGAGCAGTACTTC.

This clonotype was seen more than once but under ten times. The chain uses TRBV12-3 or TRBV12-4 and TRBJ2-6; D is unresolved. The CDR3 has 15 amino acids. V was trimmed by 1 base and J by 2 bases, leaving 6 bases between them. The CDR3 loop is CASSLGRTGANVLTF. The CDR3 coding sequence is TGTGCCAGCAGTTTAGGTAGGACTGGGGCCAACGTCCTGACTTTC.

This sequence joins TRBV29-1 and TRBJ1-1; 7 nucleotides match TRBD1. The CDR3 contains 15 residues. V gave up 5 bases and J gave up 0 bases; unmatched junction bases: 9. Looked up from germline, CDR1 is SQVTM and CDR2 is ANQGSEA. DNA for the CDR3: TGCAGCGTTTCGTGGGGGACAGCAATGAACACTGAAGCTTTCTTT. This translates into CSVSWGTAMNTEAFF.

Of note for this clonotype: Here the CDR3 omits its conserved ending phenylalanine or tryptophan, so a read error is the likely source. The limits of the CDR3 on the DNA are not certain, so only TCRdb's listed CDR3 is given. The rearrangement uses TRBV29-1 and TRBJ1-4. CDR1 is SQVTM, CDR2 ANQGSEA, per germline. Ends included, the CDR3 has 8 residues. The CDR3 protein is CSVESRGG.

This clonotype was seen many times. The chain is built from TRBV7-9 and TRBJ2-5; D is perhaps TRBD1 (6 bases). CDR1 is SEHNR and CDR2 is FQNEAQ in the germline V gene (reference sequence). The CDR3 sequence is 14 residues long. V was trimmed by 1 base and J by 4 bases, leaving 10 bases between them. The CDR3 DNA is TGTGCCAGCAGCTTAGAGGGGGACCTAGAGACCCAGTACTTC. It codes for CASSLEGDLETQYF.

This clonotype was recorded a few times. This chain connects TRBV5-1 to TRBJ2-1; 10 nucleotides agree with TRBD2. CDR3 length equals 14 residues. Germline V gene sequence: CDR1 SGHRS, CDR2 YFSETQ. V lost 4 bases and J lost 7; bases outside the gene matches: 5. CDR3 nucleotide sequence: TGCGCCAGCAGCCTAGCGGGGGCCCGTAATGAGCAGTTCTTC. Translated, it gives CASSLAGARNEQFF.

This clonotype has just a few counts. CDR3 loop: CASSLDGSGELFF. CDR3 in DNA: TGCGCCAGCAGCTTAGACGGGAGTGGGGAGCTGTTTTTT. V gene TRBV5-1 combines with J gene TRBJ2-2; perhaps TRBD2 as D (6 bases). V gave up 2 bases and J gave up 8 bases, with 10 bases separating them. Germline CDR1 is SGHRS and CDR2 is YFSETQ. The length of the CDR3 is 13 residues.

In its sample, this clonotype was seen many times. This rearrangement joins TRBV9 to TRBJ1-5, with D unresolved. Germline V gene data show CDR1 as SGDLS and CDR2 as YYNGEE. This CDR3 is built from 15 residues. V was trimmed by 2 bases and J by 0 bases, leaving 9 bases between them. CDR3: CASSVGKYSNQPQHF. The CDR3 DNA reads as TGTGCCAGCAGCGTTGGGAAGTATAGCAATCAGCCCCAGCATTTT.

This clonotype was picked up many times. V and J are TRBV7-2 and TRBJ1-3; D uncertain. Between the trimmed V and J ends, which lost 5 bases and 7 bases, there was a span of 15 bases. This CDR3 is built from 14 residues. The germline V gene has CDR1 SGHTA and CDR2 FQGNSA. CDR3: CASSPGWAGNTIYF. The CDR3 DNA reads as TGTGCCAGCAGCCCCGGGTGGGCGGGGAACACCATATATTTT.

This clonotype was picked up many times. The CDR3 sequence is CASGPGGAYEQYF. In DNA form, the CDR3 reads TGTGCCAGCGGACCTGGAGGGGCCTACGAGCAGTACTTC. This chain joins TRBV27 and TRBJ2-7; TRBD2 is a possible D gene (6 bases). Trimming took off 8 bases at V and 2 bases at J, with 13 bases between the two ends. There are 13 residues in the CDR3. Looked up from germline, CDR1 is MNHEY and CDR2 is SMNVEV (reference sequence).

The chain combines TRBV19 with TRBJ1-2; possibly TRBD1 for D (6 bases). Between the trimmed V and J ends, which lost 6 bases and 7 bases, there was a span of 18 bases. From germline, CDR1 is LNHDA and CDR2 SQIVND (reference sequence). The CDR3 length is 14 residues. CDR3 DNA: TGTGCCAGTAGGACGGGGGACATCGTAGGTGGCTACACCTTC. Protein: CASRTGDIVGGYTF.

About this clonotype: A much more abundant neighbour one base away suggests this may be a read error. The gene calls are TRBV20-1 and TRBJ1-2, with 8 bases identical to TRBD1. The germline CDR1 and CDR2 sequences are DFQATT and SNEGSKA (reference sequence). With V trimmed by 4 bases and J by 7 bases, 17 bases remained unmatched. The CDR3 extends over 16 amino acids. The CDR3 coding sequence is TGCAGTGCTAAGGTCGGGGCAGGGGGCTCGTTTGGTGGCTACACCTTC. Residues: CSAKVGAGGSFGGYTF.

This clonotype was detected a few times. The V call is TRBV6-1, the J call TRBJ2-7, with D possibly being TRBD1 or TRBD2 (5 bases each). Germline lookup yields CDR1 MNHNS and CDR2 SASEGT. CDR3 length equals 18 residues. Trimming took 6 bases from V and 1 from J, leaving 25 bases between them. Written as DNA, the CDR3 is TGTGCCAGCAGGCGGTCCCGAGGAATACTCAGGGAGTCCTACGAGCAGTACTTC. Protein sequence: CASRRSRGILRESYEQYF.